The rows below give T cell receptor beta chains drawn from one sample of a study of cytomegalovirus exposure and HLA in healthy donors. Profiled with immunoSEQ multiplex PCR; TCRdb holds only in-frame clones, not every one. This sample has some 120,000 clones, with about 80% found just once. The source material was PBMCs. These receptors all stem from a man aged 25-45 years in good health and CMV-seropositive. The CDR3 runs from the conserved cysteine through the conserved F or W. D genes are given only for firm matches. Clone size appears in some rows only: once, few, many, or a class for an expanded clone.

TRBD2 | TRBJ2-5 | NA | TRBV10-3 | CAISVGGRYQETQYF | TGTGCCATCAGTGTGGGCGGGAGGTACCAAGAGACCCAGTACTTC
NA | TRBJ1-3 | NA | TRBV7-2 | CASSPNNLANTIYF | TGTGCCAGCAGCCCGAACAACCTGGCAAACACCATATATTTT
TRBD2 | TRBJ2-2 | NA | TRBV10-3 | CAISIMTSGTTGELFF | TGTGCCATCAGTATAATGACTAGCGGGACCACCGGGGAGCTGTTTTTT
TRBD1 | TRBJ1-2 | NA | TRBV28 | CASSLFPGGGYTF | TGTGCCAGCAGTTTATTTCCAGGGGGTGGCTACACCTTC
TRBD1 | TRBJ2-2 | few | TRBV5-4 | CASSLGTGAGELFF | TGTGCCAGCAGCTTAGGGACAGGGGCCGGGGAGCTGTTTTTT
TRBD2 | TRBJ2-1 | NA | TRBV28 | CASSSSGITDNEQFF | TGTGCCAGCAGTTCCAGCGGGATAACTGACAATGAGCAGTTCTTC
NA | TRBJ1-2 | NA | TRBV7-9 | CASSLEAGTNYGYTF | TGTGCCAGCAGCTTAGAAGCTGGTACTAACTATGGCTACACCTTC
NA | TRBJ1-1 | NA | TRBV4-3 | CASSQIVMVTEAFF | TGCGCCAGCAGCCAAATAGTAATGGTCACTGAAGCTTTCTTT
NA | TRBJ2-6 | NA | TRBV6-5 | CASSPEVAGANVLTF | TGTGCCAGCAGTCCGGAGGTGGCTGGGGCCAACGTCCTGACTTTC
TRBD2 | TRBJ2-7 | few | TRBV6-1 | CASSEASGRAGYEQYF | TGTGCCAGCAGTGAAGCGAGCGGGAGGGCCGGTTACGAGCAGTACTTC
TRBD1 | TRBJ2-7 | NA | TRBV6-1 | CASSRTGGVYEQYF | TGTGCCAGCAGCAGGACAGGGGGCGTCTACGAGCAGTACTTC
TRBD1 | TRBJ2-7 | NA | TRBV7-6 | CASSRGTGNYEQYF | TGTGCCAGCAGCCGTGGGACAGGGAACTACGAGCAGTACTTC
NA | TRBJ2-4 | NA | TRBV5-1 | CASSGGGRGNIQYF | TGCGCCAGCAGCGGTGGAGGCCGGGGAAACATTCAGTACTTC
NA | TRBJ2-7 | NA | TRBV15 | CATSSPLAGLEQYF | TGTGCCACCAGCAGTCCCCTGGCAGGTCTCGAGCAGTACTTC
NA | TRBJ1-2 | NA | TRBV18 | CASSPGGSSYGYTF | TGTGCCAGCTCACCGGGGGGGTCCAGTTATGGCTACACCTTC
TRBD2 | TRBJ2-1 | NA | TRBV27 | CASKRESGWNEQFF | TGTGCCAGTAAGCGGGAGTCGGGTTGGAATGAGCAGTTCTTC
NA | TRBJ2-4 | once | TRBV18 | CASSPPYSKNIQYF | TGTGCCAGCTCACCACCTTACAGCAAAAACATTCAGTACTTC
NA | TRBJ2-7 | NA | TRBV28 | CASSFGGGPYEQYF | TGTGCCAGCAGTTTTGGAGGGGGCCCTTACGAGCAGTACTTC
TRBD1 | TRBJ2-7 | NA | TRBV7-6 | CASSRTGGHSYEQYF | TGTGCCAGCAGCCGGACAGGGGGCCATTCCTACGAGCAGTACTTC
TRBD1 | TRBJ1-1 | once | TRBV7-8 | CASSSLVDRGAFF | TGTGCCAGCAGCAGCTTGGTGGACAGGGGAGCTTTCTTT
TRBD1 | TRBJ1-1 | NA | TRBV7-2 | CASSLARQGLEAFF | TGTGCCAGCAGCTTAGCTAGACAGGGTCTAGAAGCTTTCTTT
NA | TRBJ1-3 | NA | TRBV7-2 | CASSFVPPSGSGNTIYF | TGTGCCAGCAGCTTCGTCCCGCCCTCAGGTTCTGGAAACACCATATATTTT
TRBD2 | TRBJ2-5 | NA | TRBV4-1 | CASSQGDSGTFETQYF | TGCGCCAGCAGCCAAGGGGATAGCGGGACTTTTGAGACCCAGTACTTC
TRBD2 | TRBJ2-7 | NA | TRBV4-1 | CASSTSGSGSYEQYF | TGCGCCAGCAGCACTAGCGGGAGTGGGTCCTACGAGCAGTACTTC